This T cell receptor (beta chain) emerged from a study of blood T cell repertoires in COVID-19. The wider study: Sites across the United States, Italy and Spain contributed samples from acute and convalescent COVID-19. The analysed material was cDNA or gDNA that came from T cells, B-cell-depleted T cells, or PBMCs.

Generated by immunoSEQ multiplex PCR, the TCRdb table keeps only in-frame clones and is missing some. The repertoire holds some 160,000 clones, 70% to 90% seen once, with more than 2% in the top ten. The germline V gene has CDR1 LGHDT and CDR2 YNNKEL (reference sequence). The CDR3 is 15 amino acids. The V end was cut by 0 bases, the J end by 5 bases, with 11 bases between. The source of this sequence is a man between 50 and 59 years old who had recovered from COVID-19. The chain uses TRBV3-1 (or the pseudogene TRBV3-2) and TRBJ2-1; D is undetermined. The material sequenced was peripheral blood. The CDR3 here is CASSQDIQRNNEQFF. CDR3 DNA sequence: TGTGCCAGCAGCCAAGATATCCAGCGTAACAATGAGCAGTTCTTC.